Detailed here is one T cell receptor beta chain. One junction end disagrees with the germline gene, perhaps due to a read error. The data belong to a study of tumor-infiltrating lymphocytes in primary liver carcinoma. TCR beta cDNA was made from roughly 500 ng total RNA with a constant-region primer. Libraries of TCR beta came from three nested multiplex PCR rounds with slightly modified ARM-PCR. TCRdb passed the multiplex PCR reads through MiXCR, listing each CDR3 protein once. The repertoire holds about 180,000 distinct CDR3 sequences, with 50% to 75% as singletons. The authors took blood RNA from unsorted whole blood and also extracted germline DNA. The source material was peripheral blood. This sequence was found in a man aged 35-49 years with primary liver carcinoma and hepatitis B virus infection.

CDR3 loop: CASRRELAGNEQSF. In DNA form, the CDR3 reads TGCGCCAGCAGAAGGGAACTAGCGGGCAATGAGCAGTCCTTC. The chain employs TRBV5-1 and TRBJ2-1; 9 bases map to TRBD2. The CDR3 length is 14 residues. Germline CDR1 and CDR2: SGHRS and YFSETQ.